This TCR beta chain emerged from a study of blood T cell repertoires in COVID-19. Overall study context: COVID-19 samples, acute and convalescent, were from the United States, Italy and Spain. PBMCs, B-cell-depleted T cells, or T cells provided the cDNA or gDNA that made up the material.

This CDR3 has 15 amino acids. J lost 5 bases, V lost 6 bases, and 7 bases had no gene match. Germline V gene sequence: CDR1 SGHVS, CDR2 FQNEAQ. Under the authors' procedure: Reference gene primer amplification gave nucleated cell count estimates. Only in-frame clones appear in the TCRdb table, and some are missing; sequencing was by immunoSEQ multiplex PCR. That table gives V, J and clone size, and the DNA gave D and trimming. The table lists around 300,000 clones, roughly 87% of them singletons, with less than 2.5% in the top ten. This TCR was sampled from a man aged 18 to 29 with active or convalescent COVID-19. V usage is TRBV7-8 and J usage is TRBJ2-2, with 9 bases lining up with TRBD2. Sequenced input: peripheral blood. CDR3 loop: CASRFLAGGTGELFF. CDR3 sequence (DNA): TGTGCCAGCAGATTCTTGGCGGGAGGGACCGGGGAGCTGTTTTTT. The entire variable domain, with the rest obtained from reference TRBV7-8 and TRBJ2-2, is as follows: GAGVSQSPRYKVAKRGQDVALRCDPISGHVSLFWYQQALGQGPEFLTYFQNEAQLDKSGLPSDRFFAERPEGSVSTLKIQRTQQEDSAVYLCASRFLAGGTGELFFGEGSRLTVL.